This T cell receptor (beta chain) was observed in a study of post-analysis software for immune sequencing data (dated by TCRdb to between 2014 and 2017). Turning to the overall study: Recorded disease courses included relapsing-remitting, secondary progressive and progressive-relapsing multiple sclerosis, with some patients lacking subtype annotation. The patient repertoires were compared against 11 previously published healthy control repertoires obtained from donors aged about 6 to 27 years. A subset of samples was prepared in parallel using single-end sample barcoding, then pooled and co-amplified after Illumina adapter ligation.

Results and caveats for the whole study, not just this receptor: When samples were clustered directly using the F measure, samples prepared in the same batch co-clustered strongly, which prompted a batch-effect correction. Patients showed significantly higher frequencies than controls for five TRBV segments, among them TRBV5-6, TRBV5-1 and TRBV20-1. Compared with controls, multiple sclerosis patients had significantly lower normalized Chao1 diversity, a finding suggesting substantial peripheral T-cell clonal expansion. The control group was slightly older than the multiple sclerosis patient group.

In light of the paper, this sample's time point label describes: second blood draw from one MS patient after hematopoietic stem cell transplantation. TCR beta repertoires were profiled from peripheral blood of 10 to 15 young patients with multiple sclerosis to demonstrate the VDJtools post-analysis software. The patients with multiple sclerosis were children and adolescents between about 6 and 16 years of age. The library was prepared using PCR. Sequencing relied on an Illumina HiSeq 2500. To reduce PCR and sequencing biases, unique molecular identifiers were built into the TCR beta cDNA libraries. Every 1 to 10 million input T cells yielded about 500,000 cDNA molecules, meaning each molecule approximated one T cell. Patient libraries were prepared and sequenced with the same protocol used for the earlier healthy control dataset. Within a given batch, samples were prepared together, multiplexed and sequenced on the same HiSeq lane. The authors processed their data as follows. Raw barcoded reads were processed with MIGEC, and single-read molecular identifier groups were discarded before consensus assembly and CDR3 extraction. VDJtools was used for post-analysis of the clonotype tables, and diversity was normalized by down-sampling every dataset to the size of the smallest sample. To correct batch-related cross-sample contamination, repertoire overlap clustering matched CDR3 amino acid sequences but not nucleotide sequences. Starting from the raw public reads, TCRdb applied fastp trimming at Q25, assembled clones with MiXCR and retained in-frame beta chains. Each CDR3 protein gets just one entry, which takes the most common genes and DNA from the rows behind it. The V and J calls reflect TCRdb's pipeline rather than the authors' work. For this sample there are under 200,000 distinct CDR3 sequences; around 36% appear just once. Of the sample, 25% to 35% is held by the ten largest clones.

The CDR3 covers 13 residues, taking in both the cysteine and the phenylalanine. Left in the record is the CDR3 DNA by itself, 39 bases read in frame from the first base. Notes on this clonotype: The specificity of this receptor is unknown. Given a much more abundant clone one base away, this may be a read error.

The receptor's source is a girl between 5 and 17 years old with multiple sclerosis. Donor details come from another sample of the same person, matched by shared clones. The specimen comprised blood, sampled after autologous hematopoietic stem cell transplantation. Recombination connected TRBV12-3 or TRBV12-4 to TRBJ2-3; tentative D gene TRBD2, with 5 bases matching. The CDR3 reads as follows: CANSLRAPDTQYF. The DNA sequence is TGTGCCAACAGTCTGCGGGCCCCAGATACGCAGTATTTT.